This TCR beta chain stems from a study of glioma-infiltrating T cells after dendritic cell vaccination. About the research overall: Dendritic cell vaccine was injected intradermally three times, biweekly.

Regarding the study as a whole: Only a small number of patients had complete blood and tumor samples.

In the case of this clone: What it binds is not known.

Unmatched junction bases numbered 8, after V lost 0 bases and J lost 12 bases. The germline V gene has CDR1 SNHLY and CDR2 FYNNEI. The CDR3 length is 15 residues. Generated by immunoSEQ multiplex PCR, the TCRdb table keeps only in-frame clones and is missing some. The data show about 82,000 clones, roughly 89% seen once. The TCR was taken from a human donor with glioblastoma. The sequencing used blood, collected before dendritic cell vaccination. V is TRBV2 and J is TRBJ2-1; 10 nucleotides agree with TRBD2. Here the CDR3 DNA reads TGTGCCAGCAGTGAAGCGACTAGCGGGCTTGTTGGGCAGTTCTTC. The encoded protein is CASSEATSGLVGQFF.